This T cell receptor beta chain was sequenced for a study of Ad26.COV2.S vaccination and SARS-CoV-2 variants. Study-wide context: The donor participated in the COV1001 trial, in its Ad26.COV2.S arm. Recipients of Ad26.COV2.S got it intramuscularly, once or twice 56 days apart. Study-wide results and caveats: Substantial breadth in spike-specific CD8+ and CD4+ T cell responses was reportedly seen after vaccination.

The CDR3 totals 12 residues. Per germline, CDR1 SGHTA and CDR2 FQGNSA. With 5 bases clipped from V and 13 bases from J, the junction kept 9 bases outside the gene matches. In the case of this clone: Its specificity is not known.

Repertoires were generated with immunoSEQ multiplex PCR, while TCRdb's copy carries only in-frame clones and drops some. The sample has roughly 400,000 clones, 90% seen once; the top ten hold about 4.4%. The treatment denotes: approximately 18 received Ad26.COV2.S at low or high dose, single or two shots; five or six received placebo; per-sample allocation not given. Sampling occurred on day 63 after the first vaccine or placebo injection. Donation was by an adult aged 18-55 years who was in Boston. The origin of this receptor is a person between 18 and 59 years old who received the Ad26.COV2.S COVID-19 vaccine or a placebo. V gene TRBV7-2 combines with J gene TRBJ2-5; 8 nucleotides agree with TRBD2. This material consisted of peripheral blood, taken in a trial of Ad26.COV2.S vaccine versus placebo. The chain's CDR3 is CASSLADAGGYF. DNA for the CDR3: TGTGCCAGCAGCCTGGCCGACGCGGGGGGGTACTTC.